The 27 T cell receptor beta chains in this list originate from one sample, sequenced in a study of blood T cell repertoires in COVID-19. The table came from immunoSEQ multiplex PCR; TCRdb's copy has only in-frame clones and leaves some out. The profile shows fewer than 200,000 clones, around 87% of them singletons. Sequencing was performed on peripheral blood. The receptors were gathered from a man in his forties with active or convalescent COVID-19.

CDR3 region: CASSEPSQDPTGELFF. The CDR3 DNA sequence: TGTGCCAGCAGCGAACCCTCACAGGACCCCACCGGGGAGCTGTTTTTT. J is TRBJ2-2 and V is TRBV9; tentatively, D is TRBD1 (5 bases). The germline CDR1 and CDR2 sequences are SGDLS and YYNGEE. The CDR3 runs to 16 residues. V was shortened by 3 bases and J by 4 bases, with 16 bases between the two germline ends.

This sequence joins TRBV12-5 and TRBJ1-2, with D unclear. This CDR3 region has 12 residues. Trimming pared 8 bases from V and 7 bases from J, leaving 14 bases between. Germline CDR1 LGHNT, CDR2 FRNRAP. The CDR3 loop reads CASSPQFGGYTF. CDR3 bases: TGTGCTAGTAGCCCCCAATTCGGTGGCTACACCTTC.

This chain connects TRBV6-1 to TRBJ2-5, with D perhaps matching TRBD2 (5 bases). There are 17 residues in the CDR3. The germline V and J ends were trimmed by 1 base and 2 bases, with 17 bases remaining between them. Germline V CDR1 and CDR2: MNHNS, SASEGT. This CDR3 is CASSEELWQRTQETQYF. DNA of the CDR3: TGTGCCAGCAGTGAAGAATTATGGCAGCGGACGCAAGAGACCCAGTACTTC.

The J gene is TRBJ2-5, the V gene TRBV28; 14 bases agree with TRBD2. Per the germline V gene, CDR1 is MDHEN and CDR2 is SYDVKM. V was pared by 8 bases and J by 4 bases, with 9 bases of the junction left unmatched. The CDR3 length is 16 residues. CDR3 DNA: TGTGCCAGCTCGGGACTAGCGGGGGCCCGGAGAGAGACCCAGTACTTC. This codes for CASSGLAGARRETQYF.

The chain carries TRBV19 and TRBJ2-5; tentatively, D is TRBD1 (5 bases). Germline lookup yields CDR1 LNHDA and CDR2 SQIVND (reference sequence). V shed 3 bases and J shed 4 bases, with 15 bases lying between them. This CDR3 comprises 15 residues. The CDR3 DNA sequence: TGTGCCAGTAGTATGCTCGGCAGGGTCTCAGAGACCCAGTACTTC. Its protein is CASSMLGRVSETQYF.

The chain carries TRBV27 and TRBJ2-2; TRBD1 aligns across 7 bases. CDR1 and CDR2 from the germline V gene are MNHEY and SMNVEV (reference sequence). This CDR3 is built from 13 residues. V shed 4 bases, J shed 7 bases, and the junction held 3 bases outside the gene matches. The CDR3 DNA follows: TGTGCCAGCAGTTCAACAGGGGTCGGGGAGCTGTTTTTT. Translation: CASSSTGVGELFF.

This clone was counted between two and nine times. V and J are TRBV9 and TRBJ1-6; 9 positions agree with TRBD1. The CDR3 has 15 amino acids. V lost 2 bases, J lost 14 bases, and 11 bases stayed unmatched. Germline V gives CDR1 SGDLS, CDR2 YYNGEE. The CDR3: CASSVGTGSSRTLHF. As DNA, the CDR3 is TGTGCCAGCAGCGTTGGGACAGGGAGTTCGAGGACCCTCCACTTT.

The V gene is TRBV11-3, the J gene TRBJ1-5; TRBD1 agrees at 8 bases. There are 15 residues in the CDR3. J was trimmed by 3 bases and V by 5 bases; bases with no gene match: 6. Germline loops: CDR1 SGHNT, CDR2 YENEEA. CDR3 sequence reads: CASSQGQGLNQPQHF. The CDR3 nucleotides read TGTGCCAGCAGCCAAGGACAGGGCCTCAATCAGCCCCAGCATTTT.

J is TRBJ2-7 and V is TRBV15; 7 positions agree with TRBD1. The CDR3 contains 16 residues. The junction had 12 bases not matched to a gene; V was cut back by 7 bases and J by 0 bases. Germline V lookup: CDR1 LNHNV, CDR2 YYDKDF (reference sequence). Written as DNA, the CDR3 is TGTGCCACCAAAACGCCGGGACAGCCCCCCTCCTACGAGCAGTACTTC. It yields the protein CATKTPGQPPSYEQYF.

V gene TRBV19 combines with J gene TRBJ2-2; D might be TRBD1 (6 bases). This CDR3 is built from 16 residues. Trimming pared 7 bases from V and 5 bases from J, leaving 20 bases between. Per the germline V gene, CDR1 is LNHDA and CDR2 is SQIVND (reference sequence). The CDR3, as DNA: TGTGCCAGTATCCCCCAGGGGCAGTACCAAACCGGGGAGCTGTTTTTT. Amino acid sequence: CASIPQGQYQTGELFF.

This clone was detected only once. The chain is built from TRBV7-3 and TRBJ2-1; 7 positions agree with TRBD2. The junction had 10 bases not matched to a gene; V was cut back by 0 bases and J by 5 bases. The CDR3 contains 17 residues. Germline CDR1 and CDR2: SGHTA and FQGTGA. The CDR3 DNA follows: TGTGCCAGCAGCTTAACCCCTGGGCGGGGGAGACACAATGAGCAGTTCTTC. Protein: CASSLTPGRGRHNEQFF. The full variable domain, rest sourced from reference TRBV7-3 and TRBJ2-1, is GAGVSQTPSNKVTEKGKYVELRCDPISGHTALYWYRQSLGQGPEFLIYFQGTGAADDSGLPNDRFFAVRPEGSVSTLKIQRTERGDSAVYLCASSLTPGRGRHNEQFFGPGTRLTVL.

V is TRBV7-9 and J is TRBJ1-6; D perhaps matches TRBD1 (5 bases). Germline CDR1 reads SEHNR; CDR2 reads FQNEAQ (reference sequence). V was trimmed by 3 bases and J by 8 bases, leaving 14 bases between them. CDR3 length: 15 amino acids. This CDR3 is CASSLGGSVDSPLHF. The CDR3 DNA follows: TGTGCCAGCAGCTTGGGGGGTTCCGTGGATTCACCCCTCCACTTT.

The chain employs TRBV30 and TRBJ1-3; a possible D gene is TRBD1 (6 bases). The CDR3 is made up of 18 amino acids. Deletions cut 2 bases from V and 1 base from J, with 21 bases between. The germline V gene has CDR1 GTSNPN and CDR2 SVGIG (reference sequence). This CDR3 is CAWSPRGGQILSGNTIYF. The CDR3 nucleotides read TGTGCCTGGAGTCCCCGGGGGGGACAAATTCTATCTGGAAACACCATATATTTT.

The CDR3 sequence: CASSLRRDTEAFF. CDR3 bases: TGTGCCAGCAGCTTAAGGAGGGACACTGAAGCTTTCTTT. The J gene is TRBJ1-1, the V gene TRBV7-3; D is undetermined. This CDR3 comprises 13 residues. The V gene's germline CDR1 is SGHTA and CDR2 FQGTGA. Between the trimmed V and J ends, which lost 1 base and 3 bases, there was a span of 6 bases.

The chain recombines TRBV3-1 (or the pseudogene TRBV3-2) with TRBJ2-6; D call uncertain. Per germline, CDR1 LGHDT and CDR2 YNNKEL (reference sequence). V lost 4 bases and J 1 base, leaving 8 bases between the germline ends. The CDR3 runs to 15 residues. The CDR3 bases are TGTGCCAGCAGCCCCCCGGTTTCTGGGGCCAACGTCCTGACTTTC. Translated: CASSPPVSGANVLTF.

This chain uses TRBV30 with TRBJ2-3, with 9 bases aligning to TRBD1. The trim removed 8 bases at V and 14 bases at J, leaving 14 bases unmatched. The V gene's germline CDR1 is GTSNPN and CDR2 SVGIG (reference sequence). This CDR3 has 12 residues. CDR3 in amino acids: CAGKHTGGIRYF. Here the CDR3 DNA reads TGTGCCGGGAAACACACAGGGGGCATTCGGTATTTT. The full variable domain, rest sourced from reference TRBV30 and TRBJ2-3, is SQTIHQWPATLVQPVGSPLSLECTVEGTSNPNLYWYRQAAGRGLQLLFYSVGIGQISSEVPQNLSASRPQDRQFILSSKKLLLSDSGFYLCAGKHTGGIRYFGPGTRLTVL.

The rearrangement uses TRBV5-1 and TRBJ1-4; 7 bases fit TRBD1. There are 14 residues in the CDR3. The germline CDR1 and CDR2 sequences are SGHRS and YFSETQ. V shed 4 bases, J shed 5 bases, and the junction held 5 bases outside the gene matches. For the CDR3, the DNA is TGCGCCAGCAGCCGGGGACAGAAAAATGAAAAACTGTTTTTT. It is translated as CASSRGQKNEKLFF.

The chain's CDR3 is CASSQGRSGYGYTF. The CDR3 DNA reads as TGCGCCAGCAGCCAAGGGAGAAGTGGCTATGGCTACACCTTC. The chain joins TRBV4-3 to TRBJ1-2, with D uncertain. Trimming cost V 1 base and J 4 bases, with 10 bases left between them. Per germline, CDR1 LGHNA and CDR2 YSLEER. The CDR3 extends over 14 amino acids.

DNA of the CDR3: TGTGCCAGCAGGCTCGGACAGGGTATAGACACCATATATTTT. Residues: CASRLGQGIDTIYF. This chain joins TRBV28 and TRBJ1-3; 8 positions agree with TRBD1. CDR1 MDHEN and CDR2 SYDVKM come from the germline V gene. CDR3 length: 14 amino acids. Germline trimming cut 6 bases from V and 8 bases from J; bases unmatched to any gene: 9.

The chain joins TRBV10-2 to TRBJ2-2, with 13 positions matching TRBD2. Germline assignment: CDR1 WSHSY and CDR2 SAAADI. J was trimmed by 8 bases and V by 3 bases; bases with no gene match: 3. The CDR3 has 15 residues. The DNA for the CDR3 is TGCGCCAGCAGTGAAGGACTAGCGGGGGCAGGGGAGCTGTTTTTT. Encoded protein: CASSEGLAGAGELFF.

There are a few counts of this clone. This chain joins TRBV19 and TRBJ1-4; TRBD1 is a possible D gene (5 bases). The CDR3 length is 15 residues. Trimming took 3 bases from V and 6 from J, leaving 14 bases between them. CDR1 LNHDA and CDR2 SQIVND come from the germline V gene (reference sequence). The CDR3 DNA follows: TGTGCCAGTAGTATTGGTTCAGGGTTGGATGAAAAACTGTTTTTT. This encodes CASSIGSGLDEKLFF.

V is TRBV3-1 (or the pseudogene TRBV3-2) and J is TRBJ1-5; 7 bases are a match to TRBD1. Per the germline V gene, CDR1 is LGHDT and CDR2 is YNNKEL (reference sequence). Trimming at V came to 6 bases and at J to 3 bases, leaving 8 bases not matched to a gene. This CDR3 comprises 15 residues. The CDR3 is CASSRGGGYNQPQHF. The DNA of the CDR3 is TGTGCCAGCAGTCGAGGGGGCGGCTACAATCAGCCCCAGCATTTT.

V is TRBV5-6 and J is TRBJ2-5, with a weak D call TRBD2 (5 bases). V was shortened by 3 bases and J by 0 bases, with 12 bases between the two germline ends. The germline CDR1 and CDR2 sequences are SGHDT and YYEEEE. The CDR3 length is 15 residues. CDR3 region: CASSSRAGYQETQYF. CDR3 DNA: TGTGCCAGCAGCTCGAGGGCAGGATACCAAGAGACCCAGTACTTC.

Turning to this clone: The sample contains more than one DNA sequence encoding this CDR3. The rearrangement uses TRBV11-3 and TRBJ2-1; D might be TRBD2 (7 bases). V lost 1 base to trimming and J lost 6 bases, with 19 bases between them. Germline V gene data show CDR1 as SGHNT and CDR2 as YENEEA. The CDR3 has 17 amino acids. The CDR3 coding sequence is TGTGCCAGCAGCTTAGTGGGTTGGGGCGGGGGCCTCAATGAGCAGTTCTTC. It encodes CASSLVGWGGGLNEQFF.

This clone was recorded once. The chain employs TRBV28 and TRBJ2-7, with 8 bases identical to TRBD1. Germline V CDR1 and CDR2: MDHEN, SYDVKM. The CDR3 has 13 amino acids. V was pared by 5 bases and J by 7 bases, with 7 bases of the junction left unmatched. This CDR3 is CASSLGQGGEQYF. The CDR3 DNA reads as TGTGCCAGCAGTCTAGGACAGGGAGGAGAGCAGTACTTC.

This clone was observed a single time. V and J are TRBV5-4 and TRBJ2-2; possibly TRBD2 for D (5 bases). CDR1 and CDR2 (germline): SGHNT, YYREEE (reference sequence). The CDR3 covers 13 residues. V lost 3 bases to trimming and J lost 6 bases, with 9 bases between them. The CDR3 loop reads CASSWGEAGELFF. For the CDR3, the DNA is TGTGCCAGCAGCTGGGGAGAGGCCGGGGAGCTGTTTTTT.

V and J are TRBV3-1 (or the pseudogene TRBV3-2) and TRBJ1-1, with 8 bases that match TRBD1. V lost 3 bases, J lost 5 bases, and 5 bases stayed unmatched. The CDR3 is 14 residues long. CDR1 is LGHDT, CDR2 YNNKEL, per germline (reference sequence). The chain's CDR3 is CASSQQTGATEAFF. The CDR3 bases are TGTGCCAGCAGCCAGCAGACAGGGGCTACTGAAGCTTTCTTT.